This entry is about one T cell receptor (beta chain). The antigen is unknown. The patients had HPV-negative, locally advanced oral cavity squamous cell carcinoma. This specimen comes from a study of neoadjuvant anti-PD-1 for oral cavity cancer. Study context: Patients without progression got a fourth dose around day 43.

Notes on the study in general: Non-responders to neoadjuvant nivolumab had significantly more clonal PBMC T cells than responders.

Germline V CDR1 and CDR2: SNHLY, FYNNEI. Trimming cost V 1 base and J 7 bases, with 7 bases left between them. This CDR3 region has 12 residues. The protocol was immunoSEQ multiplex PCR, while the TCRdb copy is restricted to in-frame clones and leaves out a portion. This sample has roughly 67,000 clones, with around 88% found just once. The material was PBMCs, obtained before nivolumab (anti-PD-1) treatment. V is TRBV2 and J is TRBJ1-2; D is unclear. The receptor's source is a person aged 35-79 years with oral cavity squamous cell carcinoma. The CDR3: CASSEGLGGYTF. CDR3 in DNA: TGTGCCAGCAGTGAAGGGTTGGGTGGCTACACCTTC.